The rows below give T cell receptor beta chains drawn from one sample of a study of memory CD4+ T cells and cytomegalovirus serostatus. Produced via immunoSEQ multiplex PCR; TCRdb's table is partial and in-frame only. This table holds approximately 26,000 clones, about 81% found once. Sequencing was carried out using memory CD4+ T cells from blood. These receptors originate from an adult in good health and CMV-seronegative. Both conserved end residues are part of each CDR3. A D gene is named only where the DNA matches it firmly. The listing skips clone size in some rows; elsewhere it reads once, few, many or a size class.

D gene	J gene	V gene	clone size	CDR3 DNA	CDR3 protein
NA	TRBJ1-1	TRBV29-1	NA	TGCAGCGTCCGGGACCATCGGGACACTGAAGCTTTCTTT	CSVRDHRDTEAFF
NA	TRBJ2-5	TRBV5-4	few	TGTGCCAGCAGCTCCGGACCCCAAGAGACCCAGTACTTC	CASSSGPQETQYF
TRBD2	TRBJ2-5	TRBV7-7	NA	TGTGCTAGCAGCCTGGGATCCGCGGGGGGTCAAGAGACCCAGTACTTC	CASSLGSAGGQETQYF
NA	TRBJ1-1	TRBV2	NA	TGTGCCAGCAAGAGGGCAGACAACACTGAAGCTTTCTTT	CASKRADNTEAFF
NA	TRBJ2-2	TRBV12-5	NA	TGTGCTAGTGGTTTGGGCCAGGTACCGAACACCGGGGAGCTGTTTTTT	CASGLGQVPNTGELFF
NA	TRBJ2-5	TRBV5-1	NA	TGCGCCAGCAGCTTGAAATTGACTGGTCAAGAGACCCAGTACTTC	CASSLKLTGQETQYF
NA	TRBJ1-1	TRBV6-6	NA	TGTGCCAGCAGCCCACTGGGGAACACTGAAGCTTTCTTT	CASSPLGNTEAFF
NA	TRBJ2-2	TRBV15	once	TGTGCCACCAGCGGGGGACACCGGAACACCGGGGAGCTGTTTTTT	CATSGGHRNTGELFF
NA	TRBJ1-6	TRBV30	NA	TGTGCCTGGAGCCTCAGGGGAGGACGGTCACCCCTCCACTTT	CAWSLRGGRSPLHF
TRBD2	TRBJ2-7	TRBV6-1	NA	TGTGCCGCCTCCCGGGGGGAATCCTACGAGCAGTACTTC	CAASRGESYEQYF
NA	TRBJ2-1	TRBV16	NA	TGTGCCAGCAGCCCTCAGGCGGACAATGAGCAGTTCTTC	CASSPQADNEQFF
NA	TRBJ2-3	TRBV5-4	NA	TGTGCCAGCAGCTTTATCTCCCCAGATACGCAGTATTTT	CASSFISPDTQYF
TRBD2	TRBJ2-1	TRBV7-2	NA	TGTGCCAGCAGATACGGGACTAGCGGGGACAATGAGCAGTTCTTC	CASRYGTSGDNEQFF
TRBD2	TRBJ2-3	TRBV4-3	NA	TGCGCCAGCAGCCAAGATCAAACCCTTACTAGCGGGGGTACCACAGATACGCAGTATTTT	CASSQDQTLTSGGTTDTQYF
NA	TRBJ1-2	TRBV5-4	NA	TGTGCCAGCAGGGGAGGGGGACGGAATGACTATGGCTACACCTTC	CASRGGGRNDYGYTF
TRBD2	TRBJ2-5	TRBV5-1	NA	TGCGCCAGCAGCTTGGTAGCGGGGGGGCCTACGGAGACCCAGTACTTC	CASSLVAGGPTETQYF
NA	TRBJ2-7	TRBV19	once	TGTGCCAGTAGTATAGGTGGGACGCACTACGAGCAGTACTTC	CASSIGGTHYEQYF
NA	TRBJ1-6	TRBV9	NA	TGTGCCAGCAGCGAATCCCCGTCCCCGGGGAATTCACCCCTCCACTTT	CASSESPSPGNSPLHF
TRBD1	TRBJ2-1	TRBV5-8	NA	TGTGCCAGCAGCTTCTCGGGACAGAACTACAATGAGCAGTTCTTC	CASSFSGQNYNEQFF
TRBD1	TRBJ1-2	TRBV4-3	NA	TGCGCCAGCAGCCAGGACTTAACCGGGACAGTTTATGGCTACACCTTC	CASSQDLTGTVYGYTF
NA	TRBJ2-2	TRBV19	NA	TGTGCCAGTCGCCGACTACCTACGAACACCGGGGAGCTGTTTTTT	CASRRLPTNTGELFF
TRBD1	TRBJ1-1	TRBV5-1	NA	TGCGCCAGCAGCGCGCAGACAGGGAGCACTGAAGCTTTCTTT	CASSAQTGSTEAFF
NA	TRBJ2-3	TRBV2	NA	TGTGCCAGCCATCTAGCGCGGGGCACAGATACGCAGTATTTT	CASHLARGTDTQYF
NA	TRBJ1-2	TRBV7-2	NA	TGTGCCAGCAGCTTAGCAGGAAGTGGCTACACCTTC	CASSLAGSGYTF
NA	TRBJ1-2	TRBV28	NA	TGTGCCAGCAGTTCCCAACACTATGGCTACACCTTC	CASSSQHYGYTF
NA	TRBJ1-5	TRBV6-1	NA	TGTGCCAGCATCGGGGACTGGGGTGGAAATCAGCCCCAGCATTTT	CASIGDWGGNQPQHF
TRBD2	TRBJ2-1	TRBV7-7	once	TGTGCTAGCAGCCCCTCGGGGGGGCTTGAGCAGTTCTTC	CASSPSGGLEQFF
TRBD2	TRBJ2-3	TRBV5-1	NA	TGCGCCAGCAGGTCCTCAACTAGCGGGGGCACAGATACGCAGTATTTT	CASRSSTSGGTDTQYF
NA	TRBJ2-2	TRBV5-1	NA	TGCGCCAGCAGCTTGCTCCTAAATACGAACACCGGGGAGCTGTTTTTT	CASSLLLNTNTGELFF
NA	TRBJ1-6	TRBV11-2	once	TGTGCCAGCAGCTTAAACTCGGGGAATTCACCCCTCCACTTT	CASSLNSGNSPLHF
NA	TRBJ1-5	TRBV4-2	few	TGTGCCAGCAGCCAAGACGGTAATAGCCACATCAAGCCCCAGCATTTT	CASSQDGNSHIKPQHF
NA	TRBJ1-2	TRBV30	once	TGTGCCTGGAAGCCGAGGGGCGTACCCTATGGCTACACCTTC	CAWKPRGVPYGYTF
TRBD1	TRBJ2-2	TRBV5-1	few	TGCGCCAGCAGTTTAACCGGGACAGGGAGGACCGGGGAGCTGTTTTTT	CASSLTGTGRTGELFF
NA	TRBJ2-1	TRBV5-4	NA	TGTGCCAGCAGCTCGCCCGGAGGGGATTCCTACAATGAGCAGTTCTTC	CASSSPGGDSYNEQFF
TRBD1	TRBJ1-1	TRBV7-8	NA	TGTGCCAGCAGCTTAGTTGGGACAGGAAACACTGAAGCTTTCTTT	CASSLVGTGNTEAFF
NA	TRBJ2-5	TRBV21-1	few	TGTGCCAGCAGCAGAGTCGGGACTACAACTGGCCTGGGAGAGACCCAGTACTTC	CASSRVGTTTGLGETQYF
NA	TRBJ1-6	TRBV2	few	TGTGCCAGCGGGGGCAGGGGCTCAATTAATTCACCCCTCCACTTT	CASGGRGSINSPLHF
TRBD2	TRBJ2-2	TRBV27	NA	TGTGCCAGCAGTTTACACCAACGGGGGACTAGGACCGGGGAGCTGTTTTTT	CASSLHQRGTRTGELFF
TRBD1	TRBJ1-5	TRBV19	NA	TGTGCCAGTAGTATAGACCCCTCAGGGGGCTGGCAGCCCCAGCATTTT	CASSIDPSGGWQPQHF
TRBD1	TRBJ2-3	TRBV11-2	NA	TGTGCCAGCAGCTTAGTCTCTGGACAGGGCACAGATACGCAGTATTTT	CASSLVSGQGTDTQYF
NA	TRBJ2-7	TRBV7-6	NA	TGTGCCAGCAGCCCCTTAAGGGGCAGGTCCCAATTCGAGCAGTACTTC	CASSPLRGRSQFEQYF
NA	TRBJ1-1	TRBV7-2	NA	TGTGCCAGCAGCTTAGTGGCGGACCCGAACACTGAAGCTTTCTTT	CASSLVADPNTEAFF
TRBD1	TRBJ1-2	TRBV9	NA	TGTGCCAGCAGCCCACAACAGGGGATCGTTCATGGCTACACCTTC	CASSPQQGIVHGYTF
TRBD1	TRBJ1-2	TRBV4-2	NA	TGTGCCAGCAGCCAAGATATAGGGGGCAAGATCTATGGCTACACCTTC	CASSQDIGGKIYGYTF
NA	TRBJ1-3	TRBV19	NA	TGTGCCAGTAACGGGGGCCGCTCTGGAAACACCATATATTTT	CASNGGRSGNTIYF
TRBD1	TRBJ1-1	TRBV5-4	NA	TGTGCCAGCAGCTCCCGGGACAGGAACACTGAAGCTTTCTTT	CASSSRDRNTEAFF
NA	TRBJ1-1	TRBV11-1	NA	TGTGCCAGCAGCTCCTTTGGAGGGAACACTGAAGCTTTCTTT	CASSSFGGNTEAFF
TRBD1	TRBJ1-5	TRBV19	once	TGTGCCAGTAGTGACGGACAGGGGGGCGGTCAGCCCCAGCATTTT	CASSDGQGGGQPQHF
NA	TRBJ2-6	TRBV30	NA	TGTGCCTGGCTACCTTACTCTGGGGCCAACGTCCTGACTTTC	CAWLPYSGANVLTF
NA	TRBJ2-1	TRBV4-1	NA	TGCGCCAGCAGCCAATTTCGAGTGGATGAGCAGTTCTTC	CASSQFRVDEQFF
TRBD1	TRBJ1-2	TRBV4-2	NA	TGTGCCAGCAGCACCTGGACAGGGAGCTATGGCTACACCTTC	CASSTWTGSYGYTF
NA	TRBJ1-2	TRBV5-1	NA	TGCGCCAGCAGCTTGGAATTTCGGGGGACAACTAACTATGGCTACACCTTC	CASSLEFRGTTNYGYTF
TRBD1	TRBJ2-6	TRBV12-5	NA	TGTGCTAGTGGGTCTCAGGGACAGGACTACTCTGGGGCCAACGTCCTGACTTTC	CASGSQGQDYSGANVLTF
TRBD1	TRBJ2-1	TRBV4-2	NA	TGTGCCAGCAGCGGAAGGGACAGGGGGAACAATGAGCAGTTCTTC	CASSGRDRGNNEQFF
TRBD2	TRBJ2-2	TRBV9	NA	TGTGCCAGCAGCCCCCGGACTAGCGGGGGGGTGAACACCGGGGAGCTGTTTTTT	CASSPRTSGGVNTGELFF
TRBD2	TRBJ2-1	TRBV30	NA	TGTGCCTGGACCTCCCAACTGAGGCGGGGGAACTCCTACAATGAGCAGTTCTTC	CAWTSQLRRGNSYNEQFF
NA	TRBJ1-3	TRBV7-2	NA	TGTGCCAGCAGCTTAATGATTAGCTCTGGAAACACCATATATTTT	CASSLMISSGNTIYF
TRBD1	TRBJ2-5	TRBV14	NA	TGTGCCAGCAGCCCGCGACAGGGCGGAATGAAGACCCAGTACTTC	CASSPRQGGMKTQYF
TRBD1	TRBJ2-3	TRBV19	NA	TGTGCCAGTAGTGGGGGACAGGGGGCGCGAGGCACAGATACGCAGTATTTT	CASSGGQGARGTDTQYF
NA	TRBJ1-2	TRBV6-1	NA	TGTGCCAGCAGTGTCCTGGTCGACACCTTC	CASSVLVDTF